These 28 T cell receptor beta chains were all obtained from the same sample, sequenced in a study of blood T cells in healthy people across ages. The second PCR ran about 6 to 12 cycles with a sample-barcoded 5' primer and J-beta primers. A single record per CDR3 protein comes from TCRdb applying MiXCR to the 5' RACE reads. Counted here are over 1,500,000 distinct CDR3 sequences, around 42% occurring once; the ten biggest clones make up about 21%. Specimen: blood. The receptor source for this set is a human donor in good health.

This clonotype was detected ten times or more. This CDR3 reads CAIRPGRDKDTQYF. The CDR3 coding sequence is TGTGCCATCAGGCCGGGCAGGGATAAAGATACGCAGTATTTT. The gene calls are TRBV10-3 and TRBJ2-3, with D perhaps matching TRBD1 (5 bases). Between the trimmed V and J ends, which lost 6 bases and 5 bases, there was a span of 15 bases. The V gene's germline CDR1 is ENHRY and CDR2 SYGVKD. The CDR3 is made up of 14 amino acids.

This clonotype has more than one count but fewer than ten. This chain links TRBV4-1 with TRBJ1-2, with D unclear. Germline V gene sequence: CDR1 MGHRA, CDR2 YSYEKL. CDR3 length equals 14 residues. Trimming removed 0 bases at V and 2 bases at J, with 7 bases between. The CDR3 sequence: CASSQDQRNYGYTF. The CDR3 coding sequence is TGCGCCAGCAGCCAAGACCAGCGGAACTATGGCTACACCTTC.

This chain links TRBV20-1 with TRBJ1-1; D is possibly TRBD1 (5 bases). This CDR3 has 16 amino acids. Germline assignment: CDR1 DFQATT and CDR2 SNEGSKA (reference sequence). Trimming left V 1 base short and J 0 bases short, with 15 bases between. The CDR3 DNA sequence: TGCAGTGCTAGAGGGACGGGACGTGACATGAACACTGAAGCTTTCTTT. The encoded protein is CSARGTGRDMNTEAFF.

Comment on this clonotype: Relative to the germline gene, one junction end is altered; a read error may explain this. This chain links TRBV24-1 with TRBJ1-2, with D uncertain. CDR1 KGHDR and CDR2 SFDVKD come from the germline V gene. This CDR3 is 14 amino acids long. CDR3 residues: CTTSDLDGNYGYTF. The DNA of the CDR3 is TGTACCACCAGTGATTTAGACGGGAACTATGGCTACACCTTC.

The chain uses TRBV9 and TRBJ1-4; D unresolved. The CDR3 contains 13 residues. The V and J ends lost 8 bases and 3 bases respectively, with 11 bases between them. Germline assignment: CDR1 SGDLS and CDR2 YYNGEE. For the CDR3, the DNA is TGTGCCAGTACCGGGCCTCCTAATGAAAAACTGTTTTTT. Amino acids: CASTGPPNEKLFF.

The chain links TRBV5-1 to TRBJ2-2; no firm D call. CDR3 length equals 14 residues. Germline V gene sequence: CDR1 SGHRS, CDR2 YFSETQ. Deletions cut 5 bases from V and 3 bases from J, with 11 bases between. CDR3 amino acids: CASRQFSDTGELFF. The CDR3, as DNA: TGCGCCAGCAGACAGTTTTCAGACACCGGGGAGCTGTTTTTT.

CDR3: CSASKLGYGYTF. The CDR3 DNA reads TGCAGTGCTAGCAAACTAGGGTATGGCTACACCTTC. The chain carries TRBV20-1 and TRBJ1-2; D is unclear. The V gene's germline CDR1 is DFQATT and CDR2 SNEGSKA (reference sequence). Trimming removed 3 bases from V and 5 bases from J, with 10 bases in between. CDR3 size: 12 residues.

V gene TRBV24-1 combines with J gene TRBJ2-3; D is perhaps TRBD1 (6 bases). CDR3 size: 16 residues. Germline V gene sequence: CDR1 KGHDR, CDR2 SFDVKD. The V end lost 4 bases, the J end lost 2 bases, and 15 bases lay between the germline ends. CDR3 coding DNA: TGTGCCACCAGTGAGGGCACAGGGTGGGACACAGATACGCAGTATTTT. Translation gives CATSEGTGWDTDTQYF.

The chain joins TRBV6-2 or TRBV6-3 to TRBJ2-6; D remains unclear. Germline V CDR1 and CDR2: MNHEY, SVGEGT. With 6 bases removed from V and 0 bases from J, the gap between germline ends came to 9 bases. The CDR3 spans 15 residues. CDR3 sequence reads: CASRLIGSGANVLTF. In DNA form, the CDR3 reads TGTGCCAGCAGGCTGATTGGCTCTGGGGCCAACGTCCTGACTTTC.

This clonotype has a handful of counts. The genes are TRBV15 and TRBJ2-7, with 9 bases fitting TRBD2. The trim removed 2 bases at V and 3 bases at J, leaving 8 bases unmatched. The CDR3 has 16 residues. Germline lookup yields CDR1 LNHNV and CDR2 YYDKDF (reference sequence). CDR3 nucleotide sequence: TGTGCCACCAGCAGAACCGGGGCGGGGGGGCACTACGAGCAGTACTTC. It yields the protein CATSRTGAGGHYEQYF. The full variable domain, its missing parts supplied by reference TRBV15 and TRBJ2-7, is DAMVIQNPRYQVTQFGKPVTLSCSQTLNHNVMYWYQQKSSQAPKLLFHYYDKDFNNEADTPDNFQSRRPNTSFCFLDIRSPGLGDTAMYLCATSRTGAGGHYEQYFGPGTRLTVT.

This chain joins TRBV20-1 and TRBJ2-4, with a weak D call TRBD2 (6 bases). Deletions cut 0 bases from V and 13 bases from J, with 16 bases between. Germline CDR1 reads DFQATT; CDR2 reads SNEGSKA (reference sequence). The CDR3 is made up of 13 amino acids. CDR3 sequence (DNA): TGCAGTGCTAGAGAACTGAACGCGGGGCCCCAGTACTTC. Protein: CSARELNAGPQYF.

This clonotype came up a few times. V and J are TRBV4-3 and TRBJ2-1; D is undetermined. CDR1 is LGHNA and CDR2 is YSLEER in the germline V gene. Trimming cost V 0 bases and J 8 bases, with 8 bases left between them. The CDR3 length is 13 residues. CDR3 region: CASSQERGDEQFF. The CDR3 DNA follows: TGCGCCAGCAGCCAAGAACGCGGAGATGAGCAGTTCTTC.

This clonotype has only a few counts. The chain has TRBV20-1 and TRBJ1-2; D ambiguous. Trimming pared 3 bases from V and 4 bases from J, leaving 9 bases between. CDR1 DFQATT and CDR2 SNEGSKA come from the germline V gene (reference sequence). The CDR3 is made up of 12 amino acids. CDR3: CSASDSTYGYTF. As DNA, the CDR3 is TGCAGTGCTAGTGATTCGACCTATGGCTACACCTTC.

V and J are TRBV4-3 and TRBJ1-4, with 10 nucleotides matching TRBD1. The CDR3 spans 18 residues. Germline CDR1 reads LGHNA; CDR2 reads YSLEER. The V and J ends lost 4 bases and 5 bases, in that order; junction bases with no gene match: 13. CDR3 DNA: TGCGCCAGCAGCCTTTTAACCGGGACAGGGGCGTGGAATGAAAAACTGTTTTTT. It is translated as CASSLLTGTGAWNEKLFF.

This chain connects TRBV10-3 to TRBJ2-4; tentative D call: TRBD2 (6 bases). The CDR3 is 12 residues long. CDR1 and CDR2 from the germline V gene are ENHRY and SYGVKD. V shed 3 bases and J shed 15 bases, with 15 bases lying between them. CDR3 in amino acids: CAISEDARGWYF. The DNA of the CDR3 is TGTGCCATCAGTGAAGACGCCCGGGGGTGGTACTTC.

In DNA form, the CDR3 reads TGTGCCAGCAGCGCCGACCCGACAGGGAGGAGGGATGGCTACACCTTC. As protein: CASSADPTGRRDGYTF. This chain uses TRBV9 with TRBJ1-2, with 7 positions matching TRBD1. The V and J ends lost 3 bases and 6 bases, in that order; junction bases with no gene match: 14. CDR1 SGDLS and CDR2 YYNGEE come from the germline V gene. The CDR3 totals 16 residues. The entire variable domain, with the rest obtained from reference TRBV9 and TRBJ1-2, is as follows: DSGVTQTPKHLITATGQRVTLRCSPRSGDLSVYWYQQSLDQGLQFLIQYYNGEERAKGNILERFSAQQFPDLHSELNLSSLELGDSALYFCASSADPTGRRDGYTFGSGTRLTVV.

The rearrangement joins TRBV7-9 to TRBJ1-1; no definite D call. Trimming left V 1 base short and J 6 bases short, with 6 bases between. This CDR3 is 12 amino acids long. Germline lookup yields CDR1 SEHNR and CDR2 FQNEAQ (reference sequence). CDR3 nucleotides: TGTGCCAGCAGCTTAGAAGTACCTGAAGCTTTCTTT. Translated: CASSLEVPEAFF.

This rearrangement joins TRBV7-2 to TRBJ2-5, with 7 bases lining up with TRBD1. The DNA end favors TRBJ2-7, so the J call may be wrong. The germline V gene has CDR1 SGHTA and CDR2 FQGNSA. This CDR3 region has 14 residues. The CDR3 DNA is TGTGCCAGCAGCCCCTTTCGGGACAGTGTCGAGCAGTACTTC. Translation gives CASSPFRDSVEQYF.

There are a few counts of this clonotype. This chain joins TRBV12-3 or TRBV12-4 and TRBJ2-1; 15 nucleotides align to TRBD2. V was clipped by 5 bases and J by 4 bases; unmatched bases: 6. The CDR3 sequence is 17 residues long. The CDR3 nucleotides read TGTGCCAGCAGTGGAGGGACTAGCGGGGGGTGGTACAATGAGCAGTTCTTC. This codes for CASSGGTSGGWYNEQFF.

In this sample, this clonotype turned up a few times. The chain recombines TRBV13 with TRBJ2-5; no definite D call. V was clipped by 3 bases and J by 5 bases, with 10 bases between them. The CDR3 length is 13 residues. From germline, CDR1 is PRHDT and CDR2 FYEKMQ (reference sequence). The CDR3 loop reads CASSFPRLETQYF. Written as DNA, the CDR3 is TGTGCCAGCAGCTTTCCACGGCTCGAGACCCAGTACTTC.

V is TRBV21-1 and J is TRBJ2-1; the tabulated D call, TRBD2, remains unverified against the DNA. TRBV21-1 counts as a pseudogene. This CDR3 spans 17 amino acids. CDR3 in amino acids: CASSKSRKGPDLNEQFF. CDR3 DNA: TGTGCCAGCAGCAAATCTCGGAAAGGTCCGGACTTAAATGAGCAGTTCTTC.

This clonotype came up a few times. The genes are TRBV7-2 and TRBJ2-7, with D perhaps assigned TRBD1 or TRBD2 (5 bases each). The germline V gene has CDR1 SGHTA and CDR2 FQGNSA. This CDR3 spans 15 amino acids. Trimming cost V 4 bases and J 3 bases, with 16 bases left between them. The CDR3 DNA reads as TGTGCCAGCAGCTACGGGACGCTGCGGGTCTACGAGCAGTACTTC. This gives the protein CASSYGTLRVYEQYF.

The count of this clonotype is one. Given a much more abundant clone one base away, this may be a read error. The chain employs TRBV6-5 and TRBJ2-3; weak D call: TRBD2 (6 bases). The CDR3 runs 16 residues. The germline gives CDR1 MNHEY, CDR2 SVGAGI. In nucleotides, the CDR3 is TGTGCCAGCAGTTATTCTACTGCGGGGAGCACAGATACGCGGTATTTT. Amino acids: CASSYSTAGSTDTRYF.

V gene TRBV11-2 combines with J gene TRBJ1-2, with TRBD1 matching over 8 bases. Germline CDR1 and CDR2: SGHAT and FQNNGV. This CDR3 contains 17 residues. V was pared by 5 bases and J by 8 bases, with 19 bases of the junction left unmatched. CDR3 region: CASSPTMDRVDPWGYTF. In DNA, the CDR3 is TGTGCCAGCAGCCCCACGATGGACAGGGTCGATCCGTGGGGCTACACCTTC.

This clonotype was picked up a small number of times. The J gene is TRBJ2-6, the V gene TRBV7-9, with no clear D. From germline, CDR1 is SEHNR and CDR2 FQNEAQ (reference sequence). The CDR3 loop spans 13 amino acids. Trimming removed 10 bases at V and 1 base at J, with 8 bases between. DNA for the CDR3: TGTGCCAAAATGAGTTCTGGGGCCAACGTCCTGACTTTC. As protein: CAKMSSGANVLTF.

The chain links TRBV24-1 to TRBJ1-2; D is unresolved. Germline values: CDR1 KGHDR, CDR2 SFDVKD. Trimming pared 4 bases from V and 2 bases from J, leaving 13 bases between. CDR3 length: 15 residues. CDR3 amino acids: CATSDSSTLNYGYTF. CDR3 in DNA: TGTGCCACCAGTGACTCCTCGACACTAAACTATGGCTACACCTTC.

The chain employs TRBV9 and TRBJ2-4; possible D gene TRBD1, 5 bases. The DNA end is a closer match to TRBJ2-7, so the J assignment may be wrong. From germline, CDR1 is SGDLS and CDR2 YYNGEE. CDR3 length: 16 residues. The DNA for the CDR3 is TGTGCCAGCAGCCCACGATCGGACACATTTGGAAACGAGCAGTACTTC. This sequence encodes CASSPRSDTFGNEQYF.

This chain joins TRBV6-1 and TRBJ2-7; D is possibly TRBD1 (5 bases). This CDR3 is 17 amino acids long. CDR1 and CDR2 (germline): MNHNS, SASEGT. Trimming shortened V by 6 bases and J by 2 bases, and 23 bases separated the two germline ends. The CDR3 region has the DNA TGTGCCAGCAGCCAGATAGCCCAGGGAAAATTAACCTACGAGCAGTACTTC. Encoded protein: CASSQIAQGKLTYEQYF.